The source of this T cell receptor (beta chain) is a study of CD8 T cells in ankylosing spondylitis (dated by TCRdb to about 2017). About the full investigation: The study profiled T cell receptor beta repertoires in healthy donors and ankylosing spondylitis patients to find disease-linked TCR variants. In total, the full study cohort was made up of roughly 100 healthy donors and 25 to 30 ankylosing spondylitis patients. Peripheral blood samples were taken, and synovial fluid was additionally collected from ankylosing spondylitis patients. Beyond this particular receptor, the publication reports: Some TCR beta motif variants had previously been reported in synovial fluid and blood of reactive arthritis patients, which suggested common disease-initiation mechanisms. The disease-linked clones were reported to be significantly enriched in matched synovial fluid samples from ankylosing spondylitis patients. Blood from ankylosing spondylitis patients appeared to be characterized by a TCR beta motif composed of about 8 highly homologous amino acid variants. The disease-linked clones had a CD8+ phenotype and were found at relatively low frequencies in peripheral blood.

This clonotype was counted a few times. Its specific antigen is unknown. Base qualities are missing; no much larger clone stands one base away. These reads were obtained on an Illumina HiSeq 2500. Quantitative 5'-RACE with molecular barcodes was used to prepare TCR beta libraries. Per the original workflow: A new computational method, built on a probabilistic model of VDJ rearrangement, was used to identify disease-linked TCR variants. The public reads were quality trimmed at Q25 with fastp and then assembled into clones with MiXCR by TCRdb, keeping productive beta chains. Here each entry gathers all rows of one CDR3 protein and keeps the most common genes and DNA. TCRdb, not the original authors, processed these V and J calls. This sample holds thousands of distinct CDR3 sequences; roughly 3.9% were observed only once. The ten biggest clones cover more than 9% of the sample. Trimming removed 5 bases from V and 4 bases from J, leaving 16 bases between the germline ends. CDR1 SGDLS and CDR2 YYNGEE are derived from the germline V gene. The CDR3 covers 15 residues, taking in both the cysteine and the phenylalanine. Just CDR3 DNA is preserved here, 45 bases in frame from base 1.

The origin of this receptor is a female donor with ankylosing spondylitis or in good health (not recorded which). This chain joins TRBV9 to TRBJ2-1; the D gene is tentatively TRBD1 or TRBD2, each matching 5 bases. The sequenced sample consisted of blood, either unsorted or a sorted T cell fraction (not recorded which). The bases read TGTGCCAGCAGGAGGGGTGTCGGGCAGTACAATGAGCAGTTCTTC. Translated, this gives CASRRGVGQYNEQFF.